Each of the 9 T cell receptor beta chains below was sequenced from the same sample in a study of blood T cell repertoires in COVID-19. Using immunoSEQ multiplex PCR, the repertoire was profiled, and TCRdb retains in-frame clones only, with some absent. Of roughly 14,000 clones in the sample, around 85% were seen once. The specimen was peripheral blood. These receptors came from a human donor with active COVID-19. The donor label of this sample is uncertain.

The chain has TRBV5-1 and TRBJ2-3; tentative D call: TRBD2 (6 bases). V dropped 1 base and J dropped 5 bases, with 17 bases sitting between them. The CDR3 extends over 16 amino acids. The germline CDR1 and CDR2 sequences are SGHRS and YFSETQ. The CDR3 nucleotides read TGCGCCAGCAGCTTGAACGGGGCGGGGTTGGGAGATACGCAGTATTTT. This sequence encodes CASSLNGAGLGDTQYF.

This chain connects TRBV28 to TRBJ2-7; 10 bases align to TRBD1. This CDR3 is built from 15 residues. Trimming took 0 bases from V and 5 from J; bases not matched to a gene: 4. Per germline, CDR1 MDHEN and CDR2 SYDVKM. The chain's CDR3 is CASSLWGGTGDEQYF. The CDR3 DNA is TGTGCCAGCAGTTTATGGGGGGGGACAGGGGACGAGCAGTACTTC.

This clone has just one count. The chain employs TRBV5-1 and TRBJ2-1; D is ambiguous. Germline V gene sequence: CDR1 SGHRS, CDR2 YFSETQ. V lost 2 bases and J 4 bases, leaving 4 bases between the germline ends. The CDR3 contains 12 residues. The CDR3, as DNA: TGCGCCAGCAGCTTACAGTACAATGAGCAGTTCTTC. Amino acid sequence: CASSLQYNEQFF.

This chain links TRBV9 with TRBJ2-1, with 7 bases aligning to TRBD2. V lost 3 bases and J lost 0; bases outside the gene matches: 3. Germline values: CDR1 SGDLS, CDR2 YYNGEE. The CDR3 is 15 residues long. CDR3 nucleotide sequence: TGTGCCAGCAGCGGGGCGGGAGCCTCCTACAATGAGCAGTTCTTC. Translating it yields CASSGAGASYNEQFF.

The gene calls are TRBV9 and TRBJ2-3; 7 bases line up with TRBD2. The junction had 8 bases not matched to a gene; V was cut back by 0 bases and J by 4 bases. The CDR3 totals 16 residues. Per the germline V gene, CDR1 is SGDLS and CDR2 is YYNGEE. CDR3 DNA sequence: TGTGCCAGCAGCGTAGCTTCAGCGGGACTGGCAGATACGCAGTATTTT. This encodes CASSVASAGLADTQYF.

A single count supports this clone. The CDR3 sequence: CASRLSGGFYEQYF. DNA of the CDR3: TGTGCCAGCAGGCTGAGCGGGGGATTCTACGAGCAGTACTTC. This rearrangement joins TRBV28 to TRBJ2-7, with 8 bases lining up with TRBD2. The V and J ends lost 6 bases and 3 bases, in that order; junction bases with no gene match: 7. This CDR3 has 14 amino acids. Germline lookup yields CDR1 MDHEN and CDR2 SYDVKM. Supplemented by reference TRBV28 and TRBJ2-7, the full variable domain reads DVKVTQSSRYLVKRTGEKVFLECVQDMDHENMFWYRQDPGLGLRLIYFSYDVKMKEKGDIPEGYSVSREKKERFSLILESASTNQTSMYLCASRLSGGFYEQYFGPGTRLTVT.

This clone came up once. The chain has TRBV6-5 and TRBJ1-3; a weak D match, TRBD1 (5 bases). The CDR3 has 15 residues. The V and J ends lost 6 bases and 2 bases respectively, with 14 bases between them. Germline CDR1 and CDR2: MNHEY and SVGAGI. The CDR3 region has the DNA TGTGCCAGCAGGTCCGAAGGGGCTCCTGGAAACACCATATATTTT. Translation gives CASRSEGAPGNTIYF.

The V and J genes are TRBV7-8 and TRBJ2-2, with 7 bases identical to TRBD1. There are 15 residues in the CDR3. Germline V gene lookup returns CDR1 SGHVS and CDR2 FQNEAQ. Trimming took 5 bases from V and 1 from J; bases not matched to a gene: 4. For the CDR3, the DNA is TGTGCCAGCAGCCTTTGGACAGGGAACACCGGGGAGCTGTTTTTT. The encoded protein is CASSLWTGNTGELFF.

CDR3 nucleotide sequence: TGCGCCAGCAGCTTGGGAAACCTGAGGTCCCCCGGGGAGCTGTTTTTT. Translation: CASSLGNLRSPGELFF. V gene TRBV5-1 combines with J gene TRBJ2-2; no firm D call. The CDR3 runs to 16 residues. CDR1 SGHRS and CDR2 YFSETQ come from the germline V gene. V shed 0 bases and J shed 6 bases, with 15 bases lying between them.